The clone carrying this TCR beta chain was observed a few times. Antigen specificity is unknown. Combining a sample-barcoded 5' primer with a J-beta primer mix, a second PCR ran for about 7 to 12 cycles. TCRdb independently ran MiXCR on the 5' RACE reads; one entry per CDR3 protein. The sample comprises about 380,000 distinct CDR3 sequences, about half of which are singletons, and over 40% rests with the top ten. This sample stems from a study of blood T cells in healthy people across ages. The study, taken as a whole, reports: The fall in TCR beta diversity per million T cells was roughly linear with age.

The V gene's germline CDR1 is DFQATT and CDR2 SNEGSKA (reference sequence). This CDR3 has 17 residues. The junction had 12 bases not matched to a gene; V was cut back by 3 bases and J by 0 bases. This chain connects TRBV20-1 to TRBJ2-3, with 7 bases fitting TRBD2. This sequence originates from a man aged 60 to 75 in good health. The sample comprised blood. The CDR3 region has the DNA TGCAGTGCTAGTGACGGGAGGATACTAAGGAGCACAGATACGCAGTATTTT. Protein product: CSASDGRILRSTDTQYF.